The clone carrying this T cell receptor (beta chain) was counted only a few times. No antigen is known for it. V lost 6 bases, J lost 5 bases, and 15 bases lay in between. Per the germline V gene, CDR1 is MNHEY and CDR2 is SMNVEV (reference sequence). The CDR3 spans 14 residues. These data originate in a study of T cells after yellow fever vaccination. Overall study context: Where fractions had low cell numbers, libraries were prepared from them with the SMART-Seq v4 Ultra Low Input RNA kit. Study-level results: Reappearance after the booster was observed for most primary-vaccination clones (roughly 97% CD4, just over 85% CD8). Weaker in magnitude, the secondary response showed a faster peak on day 5 versus 15.

UMIs and a universal primer site were added when TCR cDNA was made by 5'RACE template switching. TCRdb re-called the 5' RACE reads with MiXCR, one entry per CDR3 protein. The sample contains some 420,000 distinct CDR3 sequences, roughly 20% of which appear only once. The input for sequencing was PBMCs, taken before the yellow fever booster vaccination. The receptor was derived from a man between 18 and 35 years old who received the YFV17D yellow fever vaccine. The chain employs TRBV27 and TRBJ2-3; perhaps TRBD1 as D (6 bases). Here the CDR3 reads CASRGWTAVDTQYF. DNA of the CDR3: TGTGCCAGCAGGGGGTGGACAGCCGTAGATACGCAGTATTTT.